This T cell receptor (beta chain) derives from a study of cytomegalovirus exposure and HLA in healthy donors. Broader study findings: TCR beta chain V- and J-gene trimming was linked, in a later analysis, to a missense variant in DCLRE1C.

Worth noting for this clone: Its specificity is not known.

The CDR3 is 16 residues long. Trimming cost V 1 base and J 2 bases; bases outside gene matches: 5. Germline V gene lookup returns CDR1 MGHDK and CDR2 SYGVNS. This PCR relied on a set of 60 Vbeta primers and 13 Jbeta primers. Using immunoSEQ multiplex PCR, the repertoire was profiled, and TCRdb retains in-frame clones only, with some absent. The sample has about 69,000 clones, approximately 72% seen once. The receptor's source is a woman between 25 and 40 years old in good health and CMV-seronegative. The chain combines TRBV25-1 with TRBJ2-5; 9 bases match TRBD1. Sequences were obtained from PBMCs. The CDR3 nucleotides are TGTGCCAGCAGTGAATCCGCGGGACAGGGTCAAGAGACCCAGTACTTC. It specifies CASSESAGQGQETQYF.